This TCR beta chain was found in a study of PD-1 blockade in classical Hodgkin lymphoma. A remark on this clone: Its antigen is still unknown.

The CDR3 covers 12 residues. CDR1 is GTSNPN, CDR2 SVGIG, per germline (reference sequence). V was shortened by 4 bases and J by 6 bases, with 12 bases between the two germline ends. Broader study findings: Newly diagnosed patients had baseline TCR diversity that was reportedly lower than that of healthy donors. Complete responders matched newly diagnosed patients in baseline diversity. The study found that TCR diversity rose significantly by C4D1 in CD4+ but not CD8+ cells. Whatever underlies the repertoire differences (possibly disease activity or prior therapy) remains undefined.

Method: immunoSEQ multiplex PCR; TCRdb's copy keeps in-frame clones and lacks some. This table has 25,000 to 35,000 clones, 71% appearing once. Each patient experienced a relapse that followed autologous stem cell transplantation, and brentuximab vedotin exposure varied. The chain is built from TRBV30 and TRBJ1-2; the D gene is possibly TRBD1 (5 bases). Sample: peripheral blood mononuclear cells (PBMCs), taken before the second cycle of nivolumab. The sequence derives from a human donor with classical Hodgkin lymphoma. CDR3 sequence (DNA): TGTGCCTGGACCGTGGGGCCCCATGGCTACACCTTC. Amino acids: CAWTVGPHGYTF. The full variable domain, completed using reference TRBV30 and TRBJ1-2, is SQTIHQWPATLVQPVGSPLSLECTVEGTSNPNLYWYRQAAGRGLQLLFYSVGIGQISSEVPQNLSASRPQDRQFILSSKKLLLSDSGFYLCAWTVGPHGYTFGSGTRLTVV.